This T cell receptor beta chain was captured by sequencing in a study of human T cells and chemical hapten exposure. In this sample, this clonotype turned up many times. Per the germline V gene, CDR1 is SEHNR and CDR2 is FQNEAQ (reference sequence). Trimming cost V 3 bases and J 4 bases, with 16 bases left between them. The CDR3 is 17 amino acids. Time point given: pre-sensitization, week 0. The treatment: therapeutic diphenylcyclopropenone sensitization with weekly scalp DPC. Each CDR3 protein gets one entry after TCRdb re-called the RACE reads with MiXCR. The sample holds 300,000 to 400,000 distinct CDR3 sequences; 5.1% are singletons and the top ten take 2% to 3%.

The receptor's source is a woman aged 45-65 years with alopecia areata. Some clones in this sample may be carry-over from other donors' samples. This material consisted of whole blood, taken in connection with sensitization to the hapten diphenylcyclopropenone (DPC). The V call is TRBV7-9, the J call TRBJ1-6; D is uncertain. The CDR3 region has the DNA TGTGCCAGCAGCTTTCTTTCTAGTATGGAGTATAATTCACCCCTCCACTTT. Translating it yields CASSFLSSMEYNSPLHF. Full variable domain (missing parts from reference TRBV7-9 and TRBJ1-6): DTGVSQNPRHKITKRGQNVTFRCDPISEHNRLYWYRQTLGQGPEFLTYFQNEAQLEKSRLLSDRFSAERPKGSFSTLEIQRTEQGDSAMYLCASSFLSSMEYNSPLHFGNGTRLTVT.